This is a list of T cell receptor beta chains from one sample in a study of T-cell memory formation after mild COVID-19. TCRdb used MiXCR to reprocess the 5' RACE reads, holding one entry per CDR3 protein. The profile shows approximately 480,000 distinct CDR3 sequences, roughly 18% of them singletons. Input material: PBMCs or a T cell subset sorted from them (not recorded which). These receptors were obtained from an adult woman who had mild COVID-19 (a few samples of this study predate the infection). Cell type and time point are not known. The CDR3 runs from the conserved cysteine through the conserved F or W. Fields, in order: D gene, clone size, J gene, V gene, CDR3 protein, CDR3 DNA. A D gene is named only where the DNA matches it firmly. Some rows mark clone size as missing; the rest say once, few, many or name a class of expanded clone.

d_gene: .; abundance: few; j_gene: TRBJ1-1; v_gene: TRBV5-6; CDR3aa: CASSLDQFMNTEAFF; CDR3nt: TGTGCCAGCAGCTTGGATCAGTTCATGAACACTGAAGCTTTCTTT
d_gene: .; abundance: .; j_gene: TRBJ2-1; v_gene: TRBV18; CDR3aa: CASSRAGTSYNEQFF; CDR3nt: TGTGCCAGCTCTCGCGCCGGGACATCCTACAATGAGCAGTTCTTC
d_gene: .; abundance: .; j_gene: TRBJ2-1; v_gene: TRBV9; CDR3aa: CASSVVGGTGNEQFF; CDR3nt: TGTGCCAGCAGCGTAGTAGGAGGCACTGGGAATGAGCAGTTCTTC
d_gene: .; abundance: few; j_gene: TRBJ2-7; v_gene: TRBV4-1; CDR3aa: CASSQGDWGSYEQYF; CDR3nt: TGCGCCAGCAGCCAAGGGGACTGGGGTTCCTACGAGCAGTACTTC
d_gene: TRBD1; abundance: few; j_gene: TRBJ1-5; v_gene: TRBV6-6; CDR3aa: CASSRTGVQPQHF; CDR3nt: TGTGCCAGCAGTCGAACAGGGGTTCAGCCCCAGCATTTT
d_gene: TRBD2; abundance: few; j_gene: TRBJ2-7; v_gene: TRBV11-1; CDR3aa: CASSFGGDSYEQYF; CDR3nt: TGTGCCAGCAGCTTCGGGGGGGATTCCTACGAGCAGTACTTC
d_gene: .; abundance: few; j_gene: TRBJ2-2; v_gene: TRBV12-3/TRBV12-4; CDR3aa: CASSFTKGTELFF; CDR3nt: TGTGCCAGCAGTTTCACCAAGGGGACTGAGCTGTTTTTT
d_gene: .; abundance: .; j_gene: TRBJ1-1; v_gene: TRBV12-3/TRBV12-4; CDR3aa: CASSFGVVGTEAFF; CDR3nt: TGTGCCAGCAGTTTCGGGGTGGTGGGCACTGAAGCTTTCTTT
d_gene: TRBD2; abundance: .; j_gene: TRBJ2-5; v_gene: TRBV7-2; CDR3aa: CASSLEASAGGAQYF; CDR3nt: TGTGCCAGCAGCTTAGAGGCCTCAGCGGGAGGAGCCCAGTACTTC
d_gene: .; abundance: few; j_gene: TRBJ1-2; v_gene: TRBV6-5; CDR3aa: CASSYLRQGEGYTF; CDR3nt: TGTGCCAGCAGTTATCTACGGCAGGGAGAAGGCTACACCTTC
d_gene: TRBD2; abundance: .; j_gene: TRBJ2-1; v_gene: TRBV20-1; CDR3aa: CSASTSGGAGEQFF; CDR3nt: TGCAGTGCTTCGACTAGCGGGGGGGCCGGTGAGCAGTTCTTC
d_gene: TRBD2; abundance: many; j_gene: TRBJ2-1; v_gene: TRBV5-5; CDR3aa: CASSIAGGSYNEQFF; CDR3nt: TGTGCCAGCAGTATAGCGGGGGGGTCCTACAATGAGCAGTTCTTC
d_gene: .; abundance: .; j_gene: TRBJ2-2; v_gene: TRBV11-2; CDR3aa: CASSLVFTGELFF; CDR3nt: TGTGCCAGCAGCTTAGTCTTCACCGGGGAGCTGTTTTTT
d_gene: .; abundance: .; j_gene: TRBJ2-1; v_gene: TRBV5-6; CDR3aa: CASSLHDRTYNEQFF; CDR3nt: TGTGCCAGCAGCCTGCACGACCGGACCTACAATGAGCAGTTCTTC